Each of the 26 T cell receptor beta chains below was sequenced from the same sample in a study of memory CD4+ T cells and cytomegalovirus serostatus. The repertoire was sequenced with immunoSEQ multiplex PCR; TCRdb's copy has only in-frame clones and lacks some. There are roughly 84,000 clones in the sample; over 80% occur only once, and around 0.77% lies in the top ten. Single viable CD3+CD4+CD8-CD45RO+ cells were sorted as the memory CD4+ T cells. Sequencing used memory CD4+ T cells from blood. The receptor source for this set is an adult in good health and CMV-seronegative.

This clone was picked up a small number of times. V usage is TRBV5-4 and J usage is TRBJ1-1, with a weak D call TRBD1 (5 bases). The CDR3 length is 13 residues. Trimming stripped 2 bases from V and 8 bases from J, with 13 bases between. CDR1 and CDR2 (germline): SGHNT, YYREEE (reference sequence). CDR3 sequence (DNA): TGTGCCAGCAGCTTTACAGGCTTGGGGGAAGCTTTCTTT. This codes for CASSFTGLGEAFF.

This clone was counted between two and nine times. This chain uses TRBV9 with TRBJ2-7; 13 bases fit TRBD2. J gave up 2 bases and V 4 bases, and 3 bases lay outside the gene matches. This CDR3 comprises 15 residues. CDR1 is SGDLS, CDR2 YYNGEE, per germline. The CDR3 DNA sequence: TGTGCCAGCAGCAATGGACTAGCGGGGGCCTACGAGCAGTACTTC. This sequence encodes CASSNGLAGAYEQYF.

The genes are TRBV30 and TRBJ1-2; D unclear. Trimming left V 0 bases short and J 6 bases short, with 8 bases between. CDR3 length: 12 amino acids. Germline V gene sequence: CDR1 GTSNPN, CDR2 SVGIG (reference sequence). CDR3 residues: CAWSVRADGYTF. DNA for the CDR3: TGTGCCTGGAGTGTACGGGCAGATGGCTACACCTTC.

The gene calls are TRBV18 and TRBJ1-3; D is unclear. In germline, CDR1 is KGHSH, CDR2 LQKENI. Trimming pared 0 bases from V and 0 bases from J, leaving 6 bases between. The CDR3 runs 15 residues. CDR3 coding DNA: TGTGCCAGCTCACCACCGGCAAACTCTGGAAACACCATATATTTT. Translation: CASSPPANSGNTIYF.

This chain joins TRBV27 and TRBJ2-2; 8 bases match TRBD1. Germline V gene sequence: CDR1 MNHEY, CDR2 SMNVEV (reference sequence). The CDR3 is made up of 15 amino acids. V dropped 6 bases and J dropped 1; count of bases not matched to a gene: 4. The CDR3 DNA reads as TGTGCCAGCAGCCCCGACAGGGGGAACACCGGGGAGCTGTTTTTT. Encoded protein: CASSPDRGNTGELFF.

This chain uses TRBV6-1 with TRBJ1-2; D remains ambiguous. Germline CDR1 is MNHNS and CDR2 is SASEGT. Trimming cost V 2 bases and J 0 bases, with 10 bases left between them. The CDR3 sequence is 15 residues long. The CDR3 spells CASSEQDWSNYGYTF. The CDR3 coding sequence is TGTGCCAGCAGTGAACAGGACTGGTCTAACTATGGCTACACCTTC.

V usage is TRBV7-2 and J usage is TRBJ2-1, with D possibly TRBD2 on 5 matching bases. The CDR3 has 15 residues. Germline CDR1 SGHTA, CDR2 FQGNSA. Between the trimmed V and J ends, which lost 0 bases and 5 bases, there was a span of 11 bases. As DNA, the CDR3 is TGTGCCAGCAGCTTAGCGTACGGGGAAAACAATGAGCAGTTCTTC. Translation: CASSLAYGENNEQFF.

Regarding this clone: At one of its ends the junction is not consistent with the germline gene, which may arise from a read error. J is TRBJ1-1 and V is TRBV5-4; D not resolved. The CDR3 extends over 17 amino acids. The germline V gene encodes CDR1 SGHNT and CDR2 YYREEE (reference sequence). CDR3 DNA sequence: TGTGCCAGCAGCCCCACGGACGTGGCGGTATCGAACGCTGAAGCTTTCTTT. Amino acid sequence: CASSPTDVAVSNAEAFF.

The chain is built from TRBV18 and TRBJ2-3; 9 bases agree with TRBD2. With V trimmed by 4 bases and J by 0 bases, 8 bases remained unmatched. This CDR3 contains 17 residues. Germline V gives CDR1 KGHSH, CDR2 LQKENI. Here the CDR3 DNA reads TGTGCCAGCTCACAAATAGCGGGGGCCTCTAGCACAGATACGCAGTATTTT. Translated: CASSQIAGASSTDTQYF.

This clone appeared a few times. The chain has TRBV4-2 and TRBJ2-2; 9 nucleotides agree with TRBD1. CDR3 length equals 17 residues. V lost 2 bases, J lost 4 bases, and 8 bases stayed unmatched. Germline CDR1 reads LGHNA; CDR2 reads YNFKEQ. CDR3: CASSQPTGGEVTGELFF. CDR3 sequence (DNA): TGTGCCAGCAGCCAACCCACAGGGGGCGAAGTCACCGGGGAGCTGTTTTTT.

The V and J genes are TRBV2 and TRBJ2-5; the D is unclear. Trimming removed 4 bases from V and 3 bases from J, with 9 bases in between. The CDR3 is 13 residues long. CDR1 and CDR2 (germline): SNHLY, FYNNEI. Here the CDR3 DNA reads TGTGCCAGCAGTGTTGGAGTCAAAGAGACCCAGTACTTC. This translates into CASSVGVKETQYF.

The chain couples TRBV2 to TRBJ1-1; D remains unclear. With 2 bases removed from V and 0 bases from J, the gap between germline ends came to 4 bases. In germline, CDR1 is SNHLY, CDR2 FYNNEI. The length of the CDR3 is 13 residues. The CDR3 nucleotides read TGTGCCAGCAGTGAACAAGTGAACACTGAAGCTTTCTTT. Encoded protein: CASSEQVNTEAFF.

This chain uses TRBV18 with TRBJ2-5; D uncertain. V was pared by 4 bases and J by 3 bases, with 9 bases between. The CDR3 length is 13 residues. Germline lookup yields CDR1 KGHSH and CDR2 LQKENI. DNA for the CDR3: TGTGCCAGCTCACGCAGCGAGGAAGAGACCCAGTACTTC. Amino acids: CASSRSEEETQYF.

V and J are TRBV5-4 and TRBJ2-3, with 7 bases fitting TRBD1. This CDR3 spans 14 amino acids. Germline V gene data show CDR1 as SGHNT and CDR2 as YYREEE (reference sequence). Trimming cost V 0 bases and J 7 bases; bases outside gene matches: 5. CDR3 DNA: TGTGCCAGCAGCTTGGCCGACAGGGTTAATACGCAGTATTTT. It translates to CASSLADRVNTQYF.

This clone was detected only a few times. The rearrangement joins TRBV2 to TRBJ2-7; 7 bases agree with TRBD1. This CDR3 spans 13 amino acids. The V gene end was trimmed by 6 bases and the J gene end by 6 bases; junction bases not matched to a gene: 8. Germline V gene sequence: CDR1 SNHLY, CDR2 FYNNEI. DNA of the CDR3: TGTGCCAGCAGGGCCGGGACAGCCGTCGAGCAGTACTTC. Translating gives CASRAGTAVEQYF.

CDR3 bases: TGTGCCAGCAGTGTGGCAAACACGAACACCGGGGAGCTGTTTTTT. Its translation is CASSVANTNTGELFF. The V call is TRBV6-4, the J call TRBJ2-2, with D uncertain. V gave up 4 bases and J gave up 0 bases, with 9 bases separating them. Germline CDR1 and CDR2: MRHNA and SNTAGT. The CDR3 has 15 residues.

In its sample, this clone was seen once. DNA for the CDR3: TGTGCCAGCAGTCCCTGGACGCTCGGGCACACTGAAGCTTTCTTT. This encodes CASSPWTLGHTEAFF. This chain joins TRBV6-6 and TRBJ1-1; D not resolved. Germline CDR1 MNHNY, CDR2 SVGAGI (reference sequence). Trimming shortened V by 5 bases and J by 3 bases, and 16 bases separated the two germline ends. The length of the CDR3 is 15 residues.

V and J are TRBV30 and TRBJ1-3; no clear D. V lost 1 base and J lost 0, with 4 bases in between. The V gene's germline CDR1 is GTSNPN and CDR2 SVGIG (reference sequence). The length of the CDR3 is 13 residues. DNA for the CDR3: TGTGCCTGGAGTGGTTACTCTGGAAACACCATATATTTT. Protein product: CAWSGYSGNTIYF.

The rearrangement links TRBV7-2 to TRBJ1-1; D is undetermined. The CDR3 runs to 12 residues. V was pared by 7 bases and J by 3 bases, with 9 bases between. CDR1 and CDR2 from the germline V gene are SGHTA and FQGNSA. The CDR3 is CASTEVDTEAFF. CDR3 nucleotide sequence: TGTGCCAGCACCGAGGTCGACACTGAAGCTTTCTTT. Complete variable domain (other parts from reference TRBV7-2 and TRBJ1-1): GAGVSQSPSNKVTEKGKDVELRCDPISGHTALYWYRQSLGQGLEFLIYFQGNSAPDKSGLPSDRFSAERTGGSVSTLTIQRTQQEDSAVYLCASTEVDTEAFFGQGTRLTVV.

The chain recombines TRBV5-6 with TRBJ2-1; 8 bases map to TRBD1. Trimming took 3 bases from V and 6 from J; bases not matched to a gene: 5. CDR3 length equals 14 residues. In germline, CDR1 is SGHDT, CDR2 YYEEEE. CDR3 sequence reads: CASSSAGGSNEQFF. The CDR3 nucleotides read TGTGCCAGCAGCTCAGCAGGGGGCTCCAATGAGCAGTTCTTC.

The V gene is TRBV6-1, the J gene TRBJ1-1, with D perhaps TRBD1 (6 bases). Per germline, CDR1 MNHNS and CDR2 SASEGT. The CDR3 loop spans 16 amino acids. V lost 2 bases and J lost 5, with 18 bases in between. The CDR3: CASSETRGGLTTEAFF. The CDR3 region has the DNA TGTGCCAGCAGTGAAACAAGGGGGGGGCTAACTACTGAAGCTTTCTTT.

The rearrangement uses TRBV7-9 and TRBJ1-4; 8 nucleotides line up with TRBD1. CDR1 and CDR2 (germline): SEHNR, FQNEAQ (reference sequence). With 4 bases clipped from V and 2 bases from J, the junction kept 12 bases outside the gene matches. This CDR3 has 18 residues. CDR3 nucleotide sequence: TGTGCCAGCAGCTCCCCACCGGACAGGGTAGGGACTAATGAAAAACTGTTTTTT. It translates to CASSSPPDRVGTNEKLFF.

The gene calls are TRBV4-3 and TRBJ2-1; 7 nucleotides match TRBD2. Unmatched junction bases numbered 3, after V lost 1 base and J lost 6 bases. Germline V gene lookup returns CDR1 LGHNA and CDR2 YSLEER. The CDR3 contains 14 residues. Here the CDR3 reads CASSQVGGSNEQFF. In DNA form, the CDR3 reads TGCGCCAGCAGCCAAGTCGGGGGGAGCAATGAGCAGTTCTTC.

The rearrangement uses TRBV7-6 and TRBJ2-1; 15 bases are a match to TRBD2. The V gene end was trimmed by 4 bases and the J gene end by 16 bases; junction bases not matched to a gene: 5. The germline V gene has CDR1 SGHVS and CDR2 FNYEAQ. This CDR3 is 13 amino acids long. The chain's CDR3 is CASSWTSGGAYFF. The CDR3 DNA sequence: TGTGCCAGCAGCTGGACTAGCGGGGGGGCCTATTTCTTC.

J is TRBJ1-1 and V is TRBV2; possible D gene TRBD1, 6 bases. Deletions cut 10 bases from V and 0 bases from J, with 9 bases between. CDR1 is SNHLY and CDR2 is FYNNEI in the germline V gene. The CDR3 covers 12 residues. The CDR3 reads CATGQLNTEAFF. The CDR3 region has the DNA TGTGCCACCGGACAGCTGAACACTGAAGCTTTCTTT.

This clone was counted between two and nine times. The V gene is TRBV5-1, the J gene TRBJ2-2; tentative D call: TRBD1 (5 bases). The ends were cut back, 4 bases at V and 1 base at J, with 11 bases in the middle. Germline V gene sequence: CDR1 SGHRS, CDR2 YFSETQ. The CDR3 runs to 15 residues. The CDR3 nucleotides read TGCGCCAGCAGCGGAGCGCAGGGGAACACCGGGGAGCTGTTTTTT. It encodes CASSGAQGNTGELFF.